This TCR beta chain emerged from a study of immune heterogeneity within non-small cell lung tumors (dated by TCRdb to about 2018). Some background on the complete study: Histology comprised several squamous cell carcinomas, approximately nine non-squamous carcinomas and 1 tumor not otherwise specified. To examine intratumoral immune heterogeneity, the study used whole-exome sequencing, RNA-seq and TCR beta repertoire sequencing on multiple spatially distinct regions of each NSCLC tumor. TCR repertoires were analyzed from about 60 tumor loci of roughly 15 patients, whereas transcriptome data were available for only about 44 loci from more than ten patients. Neoantigen binding to each patient's HLA alleles was predicted with netMHCpan-3.0 for mutant peptides of 8 to 11 amino acids. What the study reported, not specific to this receptor: Within a patient, the same dominant CDR3B clonotypes appeared at multiple loci, but different tumor locations also contained unique high-frequency clones. High-frequency TCR beta clonotypes were largely distinct between individual patients. Local T-cell repertoire clonality showed a statistically significant but moderate positive correlation with local tumor mutational burden (R 0.3 to 0.4).

Genomic DNA extracted from bulk tumor tissue served as TCR template, with about 0.6 ug gDNA amplified per sample. During surgery, several biopsies were collected from each primary tumor and placed as far from one another as possible within the tumor mass. The study cohort was described as untreated, and the patients were newly diagnosed NSCLC cases having curative surgery. The donor group was made up of 15 newly diagnosed non-small cell lung cancer patients undergoing surgery with curative intent. A couple of independent pathologists examined the resected tumor masses. Only high-quality DNA and RNA samples were carried forward to sequencing. This clonotype is regarded as medium-sized (0.01 to 0.1%). What antigen it recognizes has not been identified. Per-nucleotide qualities are absent, and no much larger clonotype sits a single base away. The CDR3 covers 13 residues, taking in both the cysteine and the phenylalanine. CDR3 DNA is the only sequence kept; it has 39 bases, read in frame from the first base. Taken from the germline V gene (reference sequence), the CDR1 and CDR2 loops are DFQATT and SNEGSKA. Here V drops 1 base and J drops 9 bases, and the junction holds 6 bases not matched to any gene.

The TCR beta CDR3 region was amplified with a multiplex PCR system whose first round ran for approximately 10 cycles using 32 V-gene forward primers and 13 J-gene reverse primers. The first PCR round used a QIAGEN Multiplex PCR Kit, and the primer sequences were filed in Chinese patent CN105087789A. In a second PCR round, Illumina universal primers were added with the Phusion High-Fidelity PCR Kit. Paired-end sequencing of TCR libraries was carried out on the Illumina HiSeq X Ten platform at a read length of 151 bp. As for the authors' bioinformatics: Reads without multiplex PCR primers were removed using Cutadapt, read pairs were merged using PEAR, and CDR3 regions were called using MiXCR with default settings. Repertoire diversity used Shannon entropy, and clonality was computed as one minus Shannon entropy divided by ln of productive unique sequence count. A clonotype counted as a dominant or high-frequency T-cell clone when its frequency was 0.5% or higher. TCRdb ran its own pipeline on the public reads, namely fastp trimming at Q25 and MiXCR clone calling, and kept in-frame beta chains. Rows matching on CDR3 protein sequence are summarized as one entry with the most common DNA and genes. The V and J calls reflect TCRdb's pipeline rather than the authors' work. For this sample the table gives around 23,000 distinct CDR3 sequences, of which about 25% were detected only once. Approximately 3.7% of the sample goes to the ten largest clones.

This sequence was found in a man aged 35 to 55 with non-small cell lung cancer. The chain links TRBV20-1 with TRBJ2-1, with 7 junctional bases fitting TRBD2. The sequencing sample was made of lung tumor tissue. The bases are TGCAGTGCTAGAGGGACTAGATGGAGTGAGCAGTTCTTC. It specifies CSARGTRWSEQFF.